The 18 T cell receptor beta chains reported below all come from one sample, sequenced in a study of T cell clonality in common variable immunodeficiency. Clones were read by immunoSEQ multiplex PCR, and TCRdb kept only the in-frame ones, dropping some. Singletons are absent from the sample, which has under 65,000 clones. The sequenced material came from peripheral blood mononuclear cells. The receptors here all came from a person between 18 and 75 years old in good health.

This clone was counted many times. The read comes to an end 3 residues before the CDR3 does, leaving the germline J gene to fill in the end. The chain employs TRBV7-2 and TRBJ1-6, with TRBD1 as a possible D gene (5 bases). Between the trimmed V and J ends, which lost 5 bases and 10 bases, there was a span of 15 bases. The germline V gene encodes CDR1 SGHTA and CDR2 FQGNSA. CDR3 length equals 14 residues. This CDR3 reads CASSLDPRASPLHF. The CDR3 DNA, read in part, is TGTGCCAGCAGCCTAGATCCCAGGGCATCACCC.

Many counts were recorded for this clone. From the germline J gene comes the end of the CDR3, since the read stops 3 residues before it. This chain joins TRBV7-2 and TRBJ1-2; D gene ambiguous. The CDR3 contains 13 residues. From germline, CDR1 is SGHTA and CDR2 FQGNSA. CDR3 in amino acids: CASSFEGIGGYTF. Incomplete CDR3 DNA: TGTGCCAGCAGCTTCGAGGGTATTGGGGGC.

This clone was seen ten or more times. This same CDR3 is encoded by further DNA sequences in the sample. The CDR3: CASITGGGGYTF. The part of the CDR3 DNA that was read is TGTGCCAGTATAACAGGGGGAGGAGGC. The rearrangement links TRBV19 to TRBJ1-2; TRBD1 matches at 8 bases. The missing CDR3 end, 3 residues past where the read stops, is filled in from the germline J gene. The CDR3 is 12 residues long. Germline CDR1 reads LNHDA; CDR2 reads SQIVND (reference sequence).

This clone was counted many times. The CDR3 is cut off 3 residues early in the read; its end comes from the germline J gene. The chain couples TRBV5-1 to TRBJ2-1; D is possibly TRBD1 (6 bases). The CDR3 has 15 amino acids. Germline CDR1 SGHRS, CDR2 YFSETQ. Between the trimmed V and J ends, which lost 4 bases and 3 bases, there was a span of 14 bases. This CDR3 is CASSPSGQNYNEQFF. The CDR3 DNA, read in part, is TGCGCCAGCAGCCCATCCGGACAGAACTACAATGAG.

This clone came up many times. Incomplete CDR3 DNA: TGCGCCAGCAGCTTGGCGGCGGGAGGTCCCTACGAG. This translates into CASSLAAGGPYE. In full, the CDR3 reads CASSLAAGGPYEQYF. This sequence joins TRBV5-1 and TRBJ2-7, with 8 bases that match TRBD2. With the read ending 3 residues before the CDR3 end, the germline J gene is used to fill in that end. The CDR3 is made up of 15 amino acids. Losses at the gene ends were 0 bases for V and 2 bases for J; bases not matched to a gene: 4. Germline values: CDR1 SGHRS, CDR2 YFSETQ.

This clone was counted many times. A junction end diverges from the germline sequence, so it may reflect a read error. The sequence runs out 3 residues before the end of the CDR3; the remainder is reconstructed from the germline J gene. V and J are TRBV4-2 and TRBJ1-4; perhaps TRBD1 as D (5 bases). This CDR3 has 16 residues. Germline V CDR1 and CDR2: LGHNA, YNFKEQ. Here the CDR3 reads CASSQERRGWDEKLFF. The part of the CDR3 DNA that was read is TGCGCCAGCAGCCAAGAGAGAAGGGGTTGGGATGAAAAA.

This clone occurred many times. A much larger clonotype is one base distant, so this may be a read error. The read finishes 3 residues shy of the CDR3 end, and the germline J gene is used to complete it. V and J are TRBV6-2 or TRBV6-3 and TRBJ1-4; tentative D call: TRBD1 (6 bases). Per germline, CDR1 MNHEY and CDR2 SVGEGT. CDR3 size: 17 residues. CDR3 region: CASSYGTPISGANVLFF. CDR3 bases read: TGTGCCAGCAGTTACGGGACACCTATCTCTGGGGCCAACGTA.

This clone was recorded at least ten times. The same CDR3 arises from other DNA sequences in this sample as well. The CDR3 sequence: CASSSTGAGNTIYF. The part of the CDR3 DNA that was read is TGTGCCAGCAGCTCAACAGGAGCTGGAAACACC. The V and J genes are TRBV5-6 and TRBJ1-3; possible D gene TRBD1, 5 bases. The read gets to within 3 residues of the CDR3 end, and the germline J gene fills in the rest. The germline V gene encodes CDR1 SGHDT and CDR2 YYEEEE. This CDR3 is 14 amino acids long. V lost 3 bases and J lost 2, with 9 bases in between.

This clone showed up many times. The read halts 3 residues ahead of the CDR3 end, with the missing end drawn from the germline J gene. The chain combines TRBV5-5 with TRBJ2-3; D possibly corresponds to TRBD1 (6 bases). Trimming shortened V by 5 bases and J by 8 bases, and 15 bases separated the two germline ends. There are 13 residues in the CDR3. CDR1 and CDR2 from the germline V gene are SGHKS and YYEKEE (reference sequence). The CDR3 DNA, read in part, is TGTGCCAGCAGAGCGGACAGAGTTTCTACG. Translating it yields CASRADRVST. The entire CDR3 protein reads CASRADRVSTQYF.

The sample holds many counts of this clone. The DNA ends 3 residues before the CDR3 does, and the rest of the CDR3 is filled in from the germline J gene. This chain connects TRBV5-5 to TRBJ1-1; tentative D call: TRBD1 (5 bases). Germline loops: CDR1 SGHKS, CDR2 YYEKEE (reference sequence). V was clipped by 3 bases and J by 7 bases, with 19 bases between them. The CDR3 contains 15 residues. The CDR3 DNA, read in part, is TGTGCCAGCAGCTATAAGACAGCTAAGGCAGGTGAA. Its translation: CASSYKTAKAGE. The full CDR3 sequence reads CASSYKTAKAGEAFF.

This clone was observed at least ten times. The read ends 3 residues before the CDR3 terminus; that terminus is restored from the germline J gene. The gene calls are TRBV6-2 or TRBV6-3 and TRBJ1-6; D call uncertain. Trimming removed 4 bases at V and 12 bases at J, with 10 bases between. The CDR3 covers 12 residues. From germline, CDR1 is MNHEY and CDR2 SVGEGT. This chain's CDR3 is CASSWPGLPLHF. CDR3 DNA (partial): TGTGCCAGCAGTTGGCCAGGTCTACCC.

The CDR3: CASSMPKQGGDDYTF. CDR3 DNA, as far as it was read: TGTGCCAGTAGTATGCCTAAACAGGGGGGCGATGAC. This sequence joins TRBV19 and TRBJ1-2; TRBD1 aligns across 8 bases. The CDR3 end falls 3 residues outside the read, so it is completed with the germline J gene. Germline assignment: CDR1 LNHDA and CDR2 SQIVND (reference sequence). The CDR3 spans 15 residues.

This clone was recorded many times. The read finishes 3 residues shy of the CDR3 end, and the germline J gene is used to complete it. The chain recombines TRBV29-1 with TRBJ2-3; D remains unclear. V lost 4 bases, J lost 4 bases, and 18 bases lay in between. This CDR3 contains 15 residues. Germline CDR1 is SQVTM and CDR2 is ANQGSEA. The CDR3: CSVVGEWYQADTQYF. CDR3 bases read: TGCAGCGTTGTTGGAGAATGGTATCAGGCAGATACG.

This clone was observed many times. The read halts 3 residues ahead of the CDR3 end, with the missing end drawn from the germline J gene. The rearrangement links TRBV2 to TRBJ2-1; 7 bases match TRBD2. The junction had 4 bases not matched to a gene; V was cut back by 4 bases and J by 4 bases. The length of the CDR3 is 14 residues. Germline V CDR1 and CDR2: SNHLY, FYNNEI. The DNA read from the CDR3 is TGTGCCAGCAGTGTTGGGACTACTTACAATGAG. Translating gives CASSVGTTYNE. The full CDR3 is CASSVGTTYNEQFF.

Of note for this clone: One junction end does not reproduce the germline sequence, and a read error may be involved. The same CDR3 also results from other DNA sequences found in this sample. CDR3 in amino acids: CASSAYTGASYGYTF. The CDR3 DNA, read in part, is TGTGCCAGTAGTGCCTACACAGGGGCATCCTATGGT. This chain links TRBV19 with TRBJ1-2; 7 nucleotides match TRBD1. The CDR3 end is not reached by the read, which stops 3 residues before it; the germline J gene fills it in. Germline values: CDR1 LNHDA, CDR2 SQIVND (reference sequence). This CDR3 contains 15 residues.

This clone was observed at least ten times. Read sequence stops 3 residues before the CDR3 end, and the germline J gene provides the missing end. The V gene is TRBV19, the J gene TRBJ2-6; D is possibly TRBD2 (5 bases). The CDR3 has 18 residues. Germline CDR1 is LNHDA and CDR2 is SQIVND (reference sequence). The V and J ends lost 2 bases and 0 bases respectively, with 14 bases between them. The CDR3: CASSIFSGGLSGANVLTF. Partial CDR3 DNA: TGTGCCAGTAGTATATTTAGTGGCGGACTCTCTGGGGCCAACGTC. The variable domain in full, with the rest retrieved from reference TRBV19 and TRBJ2-6, is DGGITQSPKYLFRKEGQNVTLSCEQNLNHDAMYWYRQDPGQGLRLIYYSQIVNDFQKGDIAEGYSVSREKKESFPLTVTSAQKNPTAFYLCASSIFSGGLSGANVLTFGAGSRLTVL.

This clone came up many times. The read finishes 3 residues shy of the CDR3 end, and the germline J gene is used to complete it. The chain couples TRBV20-1 to TRBJ2-3, with TRBD2 identical over 12 bases. Germline CDR1 reads DFQATT; CDR2 reads SNEGSKA (reference sequence). CDR3 length equals 15 residues. CDR3 in amino acids: CSARLAGEAGETQYF. The CDR3 bases that were read are TGCAGTGCCCGACTAGCGGGAGAAGCGGGAGAGACG.

This clone was found many times. The observed sequence ends 3 residues before the CDR3 terminus, with the missing tail filled in from the germline J gene. This rearrangement joins TRBV10-1 to TRBJ2-4; maybe TRBD2 (6 bases). CDR3 size: 15 residues. Trimming removed 2 bases at V and 2 bases at J, with 10 bases between. Germline CDR1 is WNHNN and CDR2 is SYGVQD (reference sequence). Partial CDR3 DNA: TGCGCCAGCAGTGAGAATGCGGGATCCAAAAACATT. Its protein product is CASSENAGSKNI. The entire CDR3 protein reads CASSENAGSKNIQYF.